The 8 T cell receptor beta chains listed next were all sequenced from one sample in a study of blood T cell repertoires in COVID-19. The data were produced by immunoSEQ multiplex PCR, yet TCRdb's version contains in-frame clones alone and is incomplete. The sample lists about 62,000 clones; approximately 90% were seen once. The sequencing sample was made of peripheral blood. Receptor source: a woman aged 55-69 years with COVID-19, enrolled during active disease.

The chain has TRBV9 and TRBJ1-4, with a tentative D call TRBD1 (5 bases). CDR3 length equals 14 residues. V was trimmed by 7 bases and J by 0 bases, leaving 10 bases between them. The germline gives CDR1 SGDLS, CDR2 YYNGEE. The CDR3: CASARDATNEKLFF. The CDR3 nucleotides read TGTGCCAGCGCCAGGGATGCAACTAATGAAAAACTGTTTTTT. Together with reference TRBV9 and TRBJ1-4, the CDR3 gives the full variable domain: DSGVTQTPKHLITATGQRVTLRCSPRSGDLSVYWYQQSLDQGLQFLIQYYNGEERAKGNILERFSAQQFPDLHSELNLSSLELGDSALYFCASARDATNEKLFFGSGTQLSVL.

The rearrangement uses TRBV29-1 and TRBJ2-7, with D maybe TRBD1 (5 bases). V lost 8 bases to trimming and J lost 2 bases, with 10 bases between them. The CDR3 contains 11 residues. Germline lookup yields CDR1 SQVTM and CDR2 ANQGSEA. CDR3 protein: CSKGLAYEQYF. CDR3 in DNA: TGCAGCAAGGGGTTAGCCTACGAGCAGTACTTC.

The CDR3 protein is CASSPGAGRLNTEAFF. The CDR3 DNA reads TGTGCCAGCAGCCCCGGGGCGGGACGACTAAACACTGAAGCTTTCTTT. This chain uses TRBV7-2 with TRBJ1-1; D is perhaps TRBD1 (5 bases). Trimming removed 5 bases at V and 2 bases at J, with 18 bases between. There are 16 residues in the CDR3. CDR1 is SGHTA, CDR2 FQGNSA, per germline. Full variable domain (outside the CDR3, taken from reference TRBV7-2 and TRBJ1-1): GAGVSQSPSNKVTEKGKDVELRCDPISGHTALYWYRQSLGQGLEFLIYFQGNSAPDKSGLPSDRFSAERTGGSVSTLTIQRTQQEDSAVYLCASSPGAGRLNTEAFFGQGTRLTVV.

The sample holds a few counts of this clone. This rearrangement joins TRBV11-2 to TRBJ1-2; no clear D. The CDR3 extends over 14 amino acids. Germline lookup yields CDR1 SGHAT and CDR2 FQNNGV. V was trimmed by 5 bases and J by 2 bases, leaving 12 bases between them. This CDR3 is CASSPTGLNYGYTF. In DNA, the CDR3 is TGTGCCAGCAGCCCAACCGGGTTGAACTATGGCTACACCTTC.

Only one count was recorded for this clone. The chain has TRBV18 and TRBJ2-7, with TRBD2 matching over 7 bases. The V gene's germline CDR1 is KGHSH and CDR2 LQKENI. V dropped 6 bases and J dropped 0; count of bases not matched to a gene: 2. CDR3 size: 13 residues. CDR3 amino acids: CASSRGDSYEQYF. The CDR3 DNA is TGTGCCAGCTCCCGGGGGGACTCCTACGAGCAGTACTTC. The whole variable domain, remainder taken from reference TRBV18 and TRBJ2-7, is NAGVMQNPRHLVRRRGQEARLRCSPMKGHSHVYWYRQLPEEGLKFMVYLQKENIIDESGMPKERFSAEFPKEGPSILRIQQVVRGDSAAYFCASSRGDSYEQYFGPGTRLTVT.

The V gene is TRBV7-3, the J gene TRBJ2-3; 10 positions match TRBD2. The CDR3 contains 16 residues. After removal of 5 bases from V and 7 bases from J, the junction contained 12 bases not matched to a gene. Germline CDR1 reads SGHTA; CDR2 reads FQGTGA. CDR3 in amino acids: CASSRGLAGVQNTQYF. In DNA, the CDR3 is TGTGCCAGCAGCCGAGGGCTAGCGGGGGTACAGAATACGCAGTATTTT.

The rearrangement links TRBV4-3 to TRBJ2-3; the D gene is possibly TRBD2 (5 bases). Between the trimmed V and J ends, which lost 0 bases and 4 bases, there was a span of 14 bases. Germline V gene lookup returns CDR1 LGHNA and CDR2 YSLEER. The CDR3 consists of 16 residues. Here the CDR3 DNA reads TGCGCCAGCAGCCAAGACTGGAGTTCCGGGGCAGATACGCAGTATTTT. It translates to CASSQDWSSGADTQYF.

The chain uses TRBV10-3 and TRBJ2-7; perhaps TRBD1 as D (6 bases). This CDR3 has 12 amino acids. CDR1 and CDR2 from the germline V gene are ENHRY and SYGVKD. V was clipped by 6 bases and J by 4 bases, with 10 bases between them. The CDR3 region has the DNA TGTGCCATCAGAAACGGACAGTACGAGCAGTACTTC. It yields the protein CAIRNGQYEQYF.